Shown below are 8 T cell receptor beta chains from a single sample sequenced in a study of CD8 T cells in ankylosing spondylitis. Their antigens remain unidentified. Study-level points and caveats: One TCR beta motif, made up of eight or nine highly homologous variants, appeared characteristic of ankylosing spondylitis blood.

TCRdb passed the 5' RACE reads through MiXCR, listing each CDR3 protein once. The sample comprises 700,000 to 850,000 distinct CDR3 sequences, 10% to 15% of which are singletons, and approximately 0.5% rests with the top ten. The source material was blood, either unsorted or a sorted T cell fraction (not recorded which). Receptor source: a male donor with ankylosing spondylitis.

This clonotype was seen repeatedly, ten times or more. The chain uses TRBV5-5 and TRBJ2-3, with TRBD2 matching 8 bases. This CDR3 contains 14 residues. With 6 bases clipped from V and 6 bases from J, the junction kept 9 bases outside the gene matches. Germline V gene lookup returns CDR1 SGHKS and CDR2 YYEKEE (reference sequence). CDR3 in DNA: TGTGCCAGCACCTCGGGACTAGTGGTGGATACGCAGTATTTT. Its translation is CASTSGLVVDTQYF.

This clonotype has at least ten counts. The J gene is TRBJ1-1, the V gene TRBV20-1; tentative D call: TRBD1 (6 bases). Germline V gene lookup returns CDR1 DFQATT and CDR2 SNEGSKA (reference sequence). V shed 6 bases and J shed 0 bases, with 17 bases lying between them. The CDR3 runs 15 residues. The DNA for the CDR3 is TGCAGTGCCCACGAGGGGGTACCTATGAACACTGAAGCTTTCTTT. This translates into CSAHEGVPMNTEAFF.

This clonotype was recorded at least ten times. The CDR3 nucleotides read TGTGCCAGCAGGCGACAGGAGACTAGCACAGATACGCAGTATTTT. Its protein product is CASRRQETSTDTQYF. The rearrangement joins TRBV4-2 to TRBJ2-3; D might be TRBD1 (6 bases). The CDR3 extends over 15 amino acids. Germline V gene data show CDR1 as LGHNA and CDR2 as YNFKEQ. Trimming removed 6 bases at V and 0 bases at J, with 13 bases between.

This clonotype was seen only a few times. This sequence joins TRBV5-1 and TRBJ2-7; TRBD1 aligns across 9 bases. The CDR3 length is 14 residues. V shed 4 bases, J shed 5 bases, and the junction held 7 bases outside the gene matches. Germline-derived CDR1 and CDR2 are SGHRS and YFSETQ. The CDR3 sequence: CASSKGQGGNEQYF. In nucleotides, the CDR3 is TGCGCCAGCAGCAAGGGACAGGGCGGAAACGAGCAGTACTTC.

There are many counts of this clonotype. The CDR3: CASSLSTGSHNEQFF. The CDR3 nucleotides read TGTGCCAGCAGTTTGTCGACAGGGTCCCACAATGAGCAGTTCTTC. The chain combines TRBV7-2 with TRBJ2-1, with 7 bases fitting TRBD1. Germline V lookup: CDR1 SGHTA, CDR2 FQGNSA. This CDR3 is built from 15 residues. The V gene end was trimmed by 6 bases and the J gene end by 5 bases; junction bases not matched to a gene: 10.

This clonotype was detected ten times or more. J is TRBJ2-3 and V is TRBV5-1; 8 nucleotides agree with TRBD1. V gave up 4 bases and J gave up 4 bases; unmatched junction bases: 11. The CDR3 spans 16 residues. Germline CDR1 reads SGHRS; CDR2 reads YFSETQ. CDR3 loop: CASSDSGQGWADTQYF. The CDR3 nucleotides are TGCGCCAGCAGCGACTCCGGACAGGGATGGGCAGATACGCAGTATTTT.

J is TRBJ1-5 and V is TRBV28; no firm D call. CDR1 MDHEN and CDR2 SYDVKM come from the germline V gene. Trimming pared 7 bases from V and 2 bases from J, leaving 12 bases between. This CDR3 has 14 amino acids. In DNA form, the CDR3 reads TGTGCCAGCACCTCCCGGGGAGGCAATCAGCCCCAGCATTTT. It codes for CASTSRGGNQPQHF.

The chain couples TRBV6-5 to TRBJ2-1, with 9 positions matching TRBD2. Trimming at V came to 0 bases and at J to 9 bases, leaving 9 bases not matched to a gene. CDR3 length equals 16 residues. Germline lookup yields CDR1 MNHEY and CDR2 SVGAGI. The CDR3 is CASSYSRAGGRSEQFF. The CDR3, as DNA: TGTGCCAGCAGTTACTCGAGGGCGGGGGGGCGGAGTGAGCAGTTCTTC.